The present T cell receptor (beta chain) was sequenced within a study of cytomegalovirus exposure and HLA in healthy donors. General study points: In all likelihood, a cluster of highly shared sequence variants was a sequencing artifact. Further analysis was carried out later, and it showed several of the most significant clusters appearing linked to common viral pathogens.

Trimming at V came to 4 bases and at J to 6 bases, leaving 11 bases not matched to a gene. There are 17 residues in the CDR3. In germline, CDR1 is MNHEY, CDR2 SMNVEV (reference sequence). Remarks on this clone: Its antigen remains unidentified.

PCR involved 60 Vbeta and 13 Jbeta primers. Produced via immunoSEQ multiplex PCR; TCRdb's table is partial and in-frame only. The sample lists 250,000 or so clones, 92% seen once, with about 1.8% in the top ten. This receptor was taken from a girl aged 2-10 years in good health and CMV-seronegative. The sequencing sample was made of PBMCs. The chain has TRBV27 and TRBJ2-2; 10 bases line up with TRBD2. CDR3 DNA: TGTGCCAGCAGTTCATTTTCTGGGCTAGCGGGAGCCGGGGAGCTGTTTTTT. It specifies CASSSFSGLAGAGELFF.